This passage covers 15 T cell receptor beta chains from one sample sequenced in a study of cytomegalovirus exposure and HLA in healthy donors. The table came from immunoSEQ multiplex PCR; TCRdb's copy has only in-frame clones and leaves some out. Of about 50,000 clones detected, approximately 92% appear once; the ten largest clones hold 1.1%. Sequencing was carried out using PBMCs. These receptors were obtained from a man younger than 35 in good health and CMV-seronegative.

The chain employs TRBV19 and TRBJ1-4; 8 positions match TRBD1. With V trimmed by 4 bases and J by 6 bases, 4 bases remained unmatched. Per germline, CDR1 LNHDA and CDR2 SQIVND (reference sequence). The CDR3 consists of 14 residues. CDR3 protein: CASSRDRGYEKLFF. In nucleotides, the CDR3 is TGTGCCAGTAGTAGAGACAGGGGATATGAAAAACTGTTTTTT.

The CDR3: CASSQTLVRSTDTQYF. In DNA form, the CDR3 reads TGCGCCAGCAGCCAGACTTTGGTGCGTAGCACAGATACGCAGTATTTT. V is TRBV5-1 and J is TRBJ2-3, with D unclear. Germline CDR1 SGHRS, CDR2 YFSETQ. This CDR3 has 16 amino acids. Trimming removed 4 bases at V and 0 bases at J, with 15 bases between.

This clone showed up just a few times. The J gene is TRBJ2-7, the V gene TRBV9; perhaps TRBD1 as D (7 bases). This CDR3 is built from 15 residues. Germline V gene lookup returns CDR1 SGDLS and CDR2 YYNGEE. Trimming removed 3 bases at V and 5 bases at J, with 18 bases between. CDR3 nucleotide sequence: TGTGCCAGCAGCGCCCAGGGGGAGGCGGCGGACGAGCAGTACTTC. Protein product: CASSAQGEAADEQYF.

The rearrangement uses TRBV15 and TRBJ1-2, with TRBD1 matching over 7 bases. Germline V gene data show CDR1 as LNHNV and CDR2 as YYDKDF (reference sequence). The length of the CDR3 is 15 residues. V was pared by 0 bases and J by 3 bases, with 4 bases of the junction left unmatched. CDR3 residues: CATSREKGADYGYTF. For the CDR3, the DNA is TGTGCCACCAGCAGAGAGAAGGGGGCGGACTATGGCTACACCTTC.

This clone was counted a single time. The chain joins TRBV19 to TRBJ2-4; D might be TRBD2 (6 bases). The V and J ends lost 2 bases and 3 bases respectively, with 8 bases between them. From germline, CDR1 is LNHDA and CDR2 SQIVND (reference sequence). The CDR3 has 14 residues. CDR3 nucleotide sequence: TGTGCCAGTAGTATACCTAGCGTCAAAAACATTCAGTACTTC. Its translation is CASSIPSVKNIQYF.

The chain carries TRBV28 and TRBJ2-5, with D tentatively TRBD2 (6 bases). Deletions cut 1 base from V and 6 bases from J, with 12 bases between. The CDR3 sequence is 14 residues long. CDR1 is MDHEN, CDR2 SYDVKM, per germline. This chain's CDR3 is CASSLYGGRKTQYF. The CDR3, as DNA: TGTGCCAGCAGTTTATACGGGGGTAGGAAGACCCAGTACTTC.

The V call is TRBV15, the J call TRBJ2-7; no clear D. Germline CDR1 is LNHNV and CDR2 is YYDKDF (reference sequence). The CDR3 totals 15 residues. The V end was cut by 0 bases, the J end by 3 bases, with 12 bases between. In DNA form, the CDR3 reads TGTGCCACCAGCAGAGATAGGCGGAGCTTCTACGAGCAGTACTTC. Protein product: CATSRDRRSFYEQYF. The full variable domain, completed using reference TRBV15 and TRBJ2-7, is DAMVIQNPRYQVTQFGKPVTLSCSQTLNHNVMYWYQQKSSQAPKLLFHYYDKDFNNEADTPDNFQSRRPNTSFCFLDIRSPGLGDTAMYLCATSRDRRSFYEQYFGPGTRLTVT.

Here the CDR3 DNA reads TGTGCCAGCAGCGTTAGATACACCGGGGAGCTGTTTTTT. Residues: CASSVRYTGELFF. V usage is TRBV7-6 and J usage is TRBJ2-2; D is unresolved. Trimming left V 5 bases short and J 3 bases short, with 7 bases between. CDR1 is SGHVS, CDR2 FNYEAQ, per germline. The length of the CDR3 is 13 residues.

This clone appeared a single time. The chain joins TRBV5-6 to TRBJ2-2, with 11 positions matching TRBD1. Germline trimming cut 4 bases from V and 6 bases from J; bases unmatched to any gene: 11. Per the germline V gene, CDR1 is SGHDT and CDR2 is YYEEEE. The length of the CDR3 is 17 residues. CDR3 DNA: TGTGCCAGCAGCATAGGACAGGGGGCGATTCAACCCGGGGAGCTGTTTTTT. Encoded protein: CASSIGQGAIQPGELFF.

The chain links TRBV4-3 to TRBJ2-5; unclear D gene. Germline CDR1 is LGHNA and CDR2 is YSLEER. Trimming left V 0 bases short and J 5 bases short, with 4 bases between. The length of the CDR3 is 12 residues. CDR3 protein: CASSQDQETQYF. CDR3 DNA sequence: TGCGCCAGCAGCCAAGATCAGGAGACCCAGTACTTC.

The V gene is TRBV7-8, the J gene TRBJ2-1; tentative D call: TRBD1 (6 bases). The CDR3 runs 15 residues. V shed 2 bases and J shed 4 bases, with 12 bases lying between them. The germline gives CDR1 SGHVS, CDR2 FQNEAQ. CDR3 loop: CASSLNRDIYNEQFF. The CDR3 DNA sequence: TGTGCCAGCAGCTTAAACCGGGACATATACAATGAGCAGTTCTTC.

The gene calls are TRBV27 and TRBJ2-7, with TRBD1 identical over 9 bases. V was pared by 1 base and J by 1 base, with 14 bases of the junction left unmatched. The CDR3 spans 19 residues. The germline gives CDR1 MNHEY, CDR2 SMNVEV (reference sequence). The CDR3 region is CASSLWGGAGTGLSYEQYF. In DNA form, the CDR3 reads TGTGCCAGCAGTTTATGGGGGGGGGCCGGGACAGGGTTATCCTACGAGCAGTACTTC.

The rearrangement uses TRBV6-5 and TRBJ1-2; D ambiguous. Trimming took 9 bases from V and 2 from J, leaving 16 bases between them. CDR1 and CDR2 from the germline V gene are MNHEY and SVGAGI. This CDR3 comprises 14 residues. The DNA for the CDR3 is TGTGCCAGACCGGTTGGAGGGATGAACTATGGCTACACCTTC. As protein: CARPVGGMNYGYTF.

CDR3 DNA sequence: TGTGCCAGCAGCTTAGTTAACAGGGCATACGAGCAGTACTTC. It translates to CASSLVNRAYEQYF. The chain couples TRBV11-2 to TRBJ2-7, with D possibly being TRBD1 (6 bases). The CDR3 sequence is 14 residues long. With 1 base removed from V and 4 bases from J, the gap between germline ends came to 11 bases. Germline loops: CDR1 SGHAT, CDR2 FQNNGV.

The chain recombines TRBV19 with TRBJ1-2; D uncertain. The germline CDR1 and CDR2 sequences are LNHDA and SQIVND (reference sequence). V dropped 9 bases and J dropped 5 bases, with 13 bases sitting between them. The CDR3 loop spans 12 amino acids. CDR3 coding DNA: TGTGCCAGCGAGATGGGGAGTTATGGCTACACCTTC. This codes for CASEMGSYGYTF.